The text below deals with one T cell receptor (beta chain). What it binds is unknown. This record comes from a study of vaccination effects on CD4 cells after COVID-19. Data came from immunoSEQ multiplex PCR; TCRdb stores just in-frame clones and leaves some out. This table has roughly 27,000 clones, about 74% appearing once. Antigen-specific CD4+ T cells were expanded (with viral peptide pools) by the ViraFEST assay ahead of sequencing. Culturing for 10 to 11 days preceded CD4+ T cell isolation. Vaccination of participants consisted of two doses of either the BNT162b2 or mRNA-1273 vaccine. Among the vaccine recipients, none had a prior SARS-CoV-2 infection, and nucleocapsid antibodies were negative. J gave up 7 bases and V 7 bases, and 5 bases lay outside the gene matches. Germline lookup yields CDR1 MGHDK and CDR2 SYGVNS. The CDR3 totals 13 residues.

This TCR derives from a human donor who received a COVID-19 vaccine. The chain carries TRBV25-1 and TRBJ2-1; the match to TRBD2 covers 9 bases. The sequencing here drew on CD4+ T cells from PBMCs cultured with HCoV-OC43 spike peptides, taken after COVID-19 vaccination. The subset was: HCoV-OC43 spike overlapping peptide pool stimulation. The CDR3 DNA follows: TGTGCCAGCAAACTAGCGGGTGGAAATGAGCAGTTCTTC. Translating gives CASKLAGGNEQFF.